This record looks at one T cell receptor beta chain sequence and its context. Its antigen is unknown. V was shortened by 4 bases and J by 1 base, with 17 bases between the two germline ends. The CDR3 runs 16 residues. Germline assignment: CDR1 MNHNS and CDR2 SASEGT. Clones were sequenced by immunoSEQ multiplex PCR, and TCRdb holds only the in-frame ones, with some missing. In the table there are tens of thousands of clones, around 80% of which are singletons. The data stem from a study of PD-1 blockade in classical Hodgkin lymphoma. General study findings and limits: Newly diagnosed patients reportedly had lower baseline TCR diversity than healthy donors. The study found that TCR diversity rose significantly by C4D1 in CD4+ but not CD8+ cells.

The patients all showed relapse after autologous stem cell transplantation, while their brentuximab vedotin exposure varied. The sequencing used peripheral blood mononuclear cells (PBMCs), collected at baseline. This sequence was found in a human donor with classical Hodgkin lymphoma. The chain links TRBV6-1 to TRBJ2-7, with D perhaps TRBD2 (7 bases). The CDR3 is CASSAHREGGSYEQYF. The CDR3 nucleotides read TGTGCCAGCAGTGCCCACAGGGAGGGGGGGTCCTACGAGCAGTACTTC.